This is a list of T cell receptor beta chains from one sample in a study of regulatory dendritic cells for organ transplantation. Their antigen targets remain unknown. Clones were read by immunoSEQ multiplex PCR, and TCRdb kept only the in-frame ones, dropping some. Found here are 3,500 to 4,500 clones, 45% to 65% of them singletons; the top ten hold 20% to 25%. The sample comprised memory CD8+ T cells from blood cultured with dendritic cells. The receptor set was obtained from a human donor in good health. Each CDR3 is given with its conserved first and last residue. A D gene is named only where the DNA matches it firmly. Some rows have no size entry. The others give once, few or many, or a class for an expanded clone.

TRBD2,.,TRBJ2-5,TRBV9,CASSVPLAGEETQYF,TGTGCCAGCAGCGTCCCTCTAGCGGGGGAAGAGACCCAGTACTTC
TRBD2,.,TRBJ2-7,TRBV19,CASSIALAGGYEQYF,TGTGCCAGTAGTATAGCCCTAGCGGGGGGTTACGAGCAGTACTTC
.,few,TRBJ2-3,TRBV9,CASSVTGKDTQYF,TGTGCCAGCAGCGTTACAGGGAAGGATACGCAGTATTTT
.,.,TRBJ2-2,TRBV7-9,CASSQAGELFF,TGTGCCAGCAGCCAGGCCGGGGAGCTGTTTTTT
TRBD2,.,TRBJ2-7,TRBV27,CASSLRAGGLYEQYF,TGTGCCAGCAGTCTAAGAGCGGGGGGGCTCTACGAGCAGTACTTC
.,medium-sized,TRBJ2-1,TRBV19,CASSIGSSYNEQFF,TGTGCCAGTAGTATTGGGAGCTCCTACAATGAGCAGTTCTTC
.,medium-sized,TRBJ1-1,TRBV4-3,CASSQDPRQQNTEAFF,TGCGCCAGCAGCCAAGACCCCAGACAGCAGAACACTGAAGCTTTCTTT
TRBD2,.,TRBJ2-3,TRBV6-1,CASSERSGGGPDTQYF,TGTGCCAGCAGTGAAAGAAGCGGGGGGGGCCCGGATACGCAGTATTTT
.,.,TRBJ1-1,TRBV7-8,CASSFLGDFNPRTEAFF,TGTGCCAGCAGTTTCTTGGGTGACTTCAATCCGAGGACTGAAGCTTTCTTT
.,.,TRBJ2-3,TRBV9,CASSVEGGHTTDTQYF,TGTGCCAGCAGCGTGGAGGGGGGGCATACCACAGATACGCAGTATTTT
TRBD1,.,TRBJ1-1,TRBV14,CASSLFRGRGTEAFF,TGTGCCAGCAGCCTCTTCAGGGGGCGCGGAACTGAAGCTTTCTTT
TRBD1,.,TRBJ1-1,TRBV7-8,CASSPGDSSLNTEAFF,TGTGCCAGCAGCCCTGGGGACAGCTCTTTGAACACTGAAGCTTTCTTT
.,.,TRBJ2-1,TRBV6-5,CASTTLGAEQFF,TGTGCCAGCACAACGTTAGGGGCTGAGCAGTTCTTC